This entry features one T cell receptor (beta chain) sequence. The study extracted blood RNA from unsorted whole blood and also extracted germline DNA. The sample is drawn from a study of tumor-infiltrating lymphocytes in primary liver carcinoma. With 500 to 650 ng total RNA as template and a constant-region primer, TCR beta cDNA was made. Each TCR beta library was derived from three nested multiplex PCR rounds that employed slightly modified ARM-PCR. Using its own MiXCR run on the multiplex PCR reads, TCRdb lists one record per CDR3 protein. The sample yields 300,000 to 400,000 distinct CDR3 sequences, around three fifths seen once. The specimen sequenced was peripheral blood. The receptor was isolated from a middle-aged man with primary liver carcinoma and hepatitis B virus infection.

The CDR3: CASSDGDDYNEQFF. The CDR3, as DNA: TGTGCCAGCAGTGACGGGGACGACTACAATGAGCAGTTCTTC. The chain links TRBV6-4 to TRBJ2-1; TRBD1 or TRBD2 may be the D gene (5 bases each). Germline lookup yields CDR1 MRHNA and CDR2 SNTAGT. The CDR3 sequence is 14 residues long. Trimming took 2 bases from V and 3 from J, leaving 8 bases between them.